Below are 29 T cell receptor beta chains sequenced from a single sample in a study of blood T cell repertoires in COVID-19. Assay used: immunoSEQ multiplex PCR; TCRdb lists only in-frame clones, some missing. The repertoire has about 150,000 clones, more than 65% of them found once; the top ten carry approximately 10%. What was sequenced was peripheral blood. Receptors were obtained from a man aged 65-85 years with active or convalescent COVID-19.

The V and J genes are TRBV4-3 and TRBJ2-1, with TRBD2 matching over 7 bases. Germline V gives CDR1 LGHNA, CDR2 YSLEER. The CDR3 spans 21 residues. J was trimmed by 9 bases and V by 1 base; bases with no gene match: 27. The CDR3 DNA reads TGCGCCAGCAGCCAAGTTGTCCATGTTTCGGTCTCGTCGGGAGGAGTCCCTGAGCAGTTCTTC. It codes for CASSQVVHVSVSSGGVPEQFF.

The chain uses TRBV5-1 and TRBJ2-5, with 7 bases identical to TRBD1. The CDR3 runs 14 residues. Germline V lookup: CDR1 SGHRS, CDR2 YFSETQ. V was pared by 3 bases and J by 2 bases, with 4 bases of the junction left unmatched. CDR3 amino acids: CASSSTGQQETQYF. Here the CDR3 DNA reads TGCGCCAGCAGCTCGACGGGACAGCAAGAGACCCAGTACTTC. Looking up the rest from reference TRBV5-1 and TRBJ2-5 gives the full variable domain: KAGVTQTPRYLIKTRGQQVTLSCSPISGHRSVSWYQQTPGQGLQFLFEYFSETQRNKGNFPGRFSGRQFSNSRSEMNVSTLELGDSALYLCASSSTGQQETQYFGPGTRLLVL.

The rearrangement links TRBV6-5 to TRBJ2-5; the D gene is possibly TRBD1 (5 bases). In germline, CDR1 is MNHEY, CDR2 SVGAGI. The CDR3 is 13 amino acids. Trimming left V 7 bases short and J 3 bases short, with 12 bases between. Here the CDR3 reads CASKVQGKETQYF. CDR3 DNA: TGTGCCAGCAAGGTCCAGGGAAAAGAGACCCAGTACTTC.

This chain connects TRBV3-1 (or the pseudogene TRBV3-2) to TRBJ1-5; no clear D gene. Trimming pared 0 bases from V and 7 bases from J, leaving 7 bases between. Germline V CDR1 and CDR2: LGHDT, YNNKEL (reference sequence). The CDR3 totals 13 residues. DNA of the CDR3: TGTGCCAGCAGCCAAGAATTGAGGCAGCCCCAGCATTTT. It translates to CASSQELRQPQHF.

On this clone: Other nucleotide sequences from this sample produce the same CDR3. V and J are TRBV9 and TRBJ2-3; D perhaps matches TRBD1 (5 bases). Germline lookup yields CDR1 SGDLS and CDR2 YYNGEE. The CDR3 loop spans 16 amino acids. The V gene lost 2 bases and the J gene lost 2 bases, with 15 bases spanning the gap. The CDR3 here is CASSVVGGRATDTQYF. The CDR3 region has the DNA TGTGCCAGCAGCGTGGTCGGTGGCAGGGCCACAGATACGCAGTATTTT.

The chain carries TRBV27 and TRBJ1-5, with unresolved D. Trimming removed 6 bases at V and 5 bases at J, with 14 bases between. The length of the CDR3 is 14 residues. Germline CDR1 is MNHEY and CDR2 is SMNVEV (reference sequence). The CDR3 DNA reads TGTGCCAGCAGCCCCGGACTAGCTGATCAGCCCCAGCATTTT. Protein sequence: CASSPGLADQPQHF.

The rearrangement uses TRBV19 and TRBJ1-1, with TRBD1 identical over 11 bases. The CDR3 runs to 16 residues. V shed 3 bases, J shed 3 bases, and the junction held 6 bases outside the gene matches. Germline V lookup: CDR1 LNHDA, CDR2 SQIVND (reference sequence). This CDR3 reads CASSIGQGAAHTEAFF. DNA of the CDR3: TGTGCCAGTAGTATCGGACAGGGGGCAGCCCACACTGAAGCTTTCTTT. Full variable domain (outside the CDR3, taken from reference TRBV19 and TRBJ1-1): DGGITQSPKYLFRKEGQNVTLSCEQNLNHDAMYWYRQDPGQGLRLIYYSQIVNDFQKGDIAEGYSVSREKKESFPLTVTSAQKNPTAFYLCASSIGQGAAHTEAFFGQGTRLTVV.

The J gene is TRBJ1-1, the V gene TRBV6-5, with unresolved D. Trimming removed 6 bases from V and 5 bases from J, with 19 bases in between. Germline V gene data show CDR1 as MNHEY and CDR2 as SVGAGI. This CDR3 has 15 amino acids. CDR3 sequence (DNA): TGTGCCAGCAGAACCACGAGCTCGGGAGGAACTGAAGCTTTCTTT. As protein: CASRTTSSGGTEAFF.

The chain is built from TRBV5-4 and TRBJ1-6; 7 nucleotides agree with TRBD1. V lost 4 bases to trimming and J lost 7 bases; unmatched junction nucleotides: 8. Germline-derived CDR1 and CDR2 are SGHNT and YYREEE (reference sequence). This CDR3 is 15 amino acids long. The CDR3 DNA is TGTGCCAGCAGCACGAGACAGGGAGCCAATTCACCCCTCCACTTT. Protein product: CASSTRQGANSPLHF.

The V call is TRBV18, the J call TRBJ1-1; 9 positions agree with TRBD1. Germline V gene sequence: CDR1 KGHSH, CDR2 LQKENI. Unmatched junction bases numbered 5, after V lost 3 bases and J lost 3 bases. The CDR3 is 15 residues long. CDR3 DNA sequence: TGTGCCAGCTCACCCACGACAGGGGGAGACACTGAAGCTTTCTTT. Amino acids: CASSPTTGGDTEAFF.

Of note for this clone: No DNA is shown, since the ends of the CDR3 on it are uncertain; the CDR3 is the one TCRdb lists. V usage is TRBV28 and J usage is TRBJ2-7; the table gives TRBD2 as D, unverified against the DNA. Counting both end residues, the CDR3 totals 13 amino acids. From germline, CDR1 is MDHEN and CDR2 SYDVKM. CDR3 in amino acids: CASSTSGGYEQYF.

The chain uses TRBV5-1 and TRBJ2-7; 9 nucleotides match TRBD1. CDR1 SGHRS and CDR2 YFSETQ come from the germline V gene. The CDR3 runs 14 residues. The V and J ends lost 4 bases and 6 bases, in that order; junction bases with no gene match: 8. CDR3 nucleotides: TGCGCCAGCAGCCCGGGACAGGGCCGTTCCGAGCAGTACTTC. Its translation: CASSPGQGRSEQYF.

In nucleotides, the CDR3 is TGTGCCAGCAGTGCGGTACGCACCGGGGAGCTGTTTTTT. Amino acids: CASSAVRTGELFF. The chain is built from TRBV12-3 or TRBV12-4 and TRBJ2-2; no definite D call. V lost 5 bases, J lost 4 bases, and 8 bases lay in between. The CDR3 runs 13 residues.

The chain employs TRBV6-2 or TRBV6-3 and TRBJ2-5; weak D call: TRBD1 (6 bases). From germline, CDR1 is MNHEY and CDR2 SVGEGT. The V end was cut by 5 bases, the J end by 7 bases, with 20 bases between. This CDR3 has 15 amino acids. The CDR3: CASSPSWAQGGTQYF. CDR3 DNA: TGTGCCAGCAGTCCGTCTTGGGCCCAAGGGGGGACCCAGTACTTC.

The chain has TRBV19 and TRBJ2-3; TRBD2 matches at 10 bases. This CDR3 has 17 amino acids. V lost 7 bases and J lost 1; bases outside the gene matches: 11. Germline CDR1 and CDR2: LNHDA and SQIVND (reference sequence). The CDR3 coding sequence is TGTGCCAGTAAGAAAAGCGGGGGGGCCAAAGGCACAGATACGCAGTATTTT. It encodes CASKKSGGAKGTDTQYF.

J is TRBJ2-7 and V is TRBV30; weak D call: TRBD2 (5 bases). The germline V and J ends were trimmed by 0 bases and 4 bases, with 7 bases remaining between them. The germline CDR1 and CDR2 sequences are GTSNPN and SVGIG (reference sequence). The length of the CDR3 is 12 residues. In nucleotides, the CDR3 is TGTGCCTGGAGTGTAAGAGGGTACGAGCAGTACTTC. It translates to CAWSVRGYEQYF.

This chain joins TRBV7-2 and TRBJ1-4; 8 bases align to TRBD1. The CDR3 consists of 14 residues. Looked up from germline, CDR1 is SGHTA and CDR2 is FQGNSA. With V trimmed by 6 bases and J by 8 bases, 8 bases remained unmatched. The CDR3 region has the DNA TGTGCCAGCAGTCTCCAGGGGGCGCAGGAAAAACTGTTTTTT. It specifies CASSLQGAQEKLFF.

J is TRBJ2-7 and V is TRBV6-2 or TRBV6-3; 7 positions match TRBD1. CDR3 length: 15 amino acids. V was pared by 5 bases and J by 3 bases, with 10 bases of the junction left unmatched. Germline loops: CDR1 MNHEY, CDR2 SVGEGT. The DNA for the CDR3 is TGTGCCAGCAGTGAGCCCGGGACAGCGGACTACGAGCAGTACTTC. Translating it yields CASSEPGTADYEQYF.

This clone is a singleton in its sample. The chain is built from TRBV7-2 and TRBJ1-3; D is perhaps TRBD1 (6 bases). This CDR3 comprises 13 residues. Germline V gene sequence: CDR1 SGHTA, CDR2 FQGNSA. Trimming took off 4 bases at V and 4 bases at J, with 8 bases between the two ends. Here the CDR3 reads CASSSGTGNTIYF. In DNA form, the CDR3 reads TGTGCCAGCAGCTCCGGGACAGGAAACACCATATATTTT.

This chain uses TRBV10-1 with TRBJ1-4; tentative D call: TRBD1 (5 bases). The length of the CDR3 is 16 residues. The germline V gene encodes CDR1 WNHNN and CDR2 SYGVQD (reference sequence). V lost 0 bases to trimming and J lost 3 bases, with 11 bases between them. The CDR3 region has the DNA TGCGCCAGCAGTGAGTCCGGCGGGGGAGCTAATGAAAAACTGTTTTTT. Amino acid sequence: CASSESGGGANEKLFF.

This clone was seen only a few times. Other DNA sequences in this sample translate to the same CDR3. The chain employs TRBV3-1 (or the pseudogene TRBV3-2) and TRBJ1-1, with a weak D call TRBD1 (5 bases). Germline loops: CDR1 LGHDT, CDR2 YNNKEL (reference sequence). V lost 8 bases to trimming and J lost 5 bases, with 9 bases between them. The CDR3 spans 11 residues. CDR3 in amino acids: CASRGGTEAFF. The CDR3, as DNA: TGTGCCAGCCGTGGGGGGACTGAAGCTTTCTTT.

This clone was observed a single time. The chain employs TRBV7-2 and TRBJ2-3; 8 nucleotides align to TRBD2. CDR1 and CDR2 from the germline V gene are SGHTA and FQGNSA. This CDR3 has 16 amino acids. V shed 6 bases, J shed 1 base, and the junction held 9 bases outside the gene matches. This chain's CDR3 is CASSPQREPGTDTQYF. The CDR3 DNA reads TGTGCCAGCAGTCCTCAGCGGGAGCCTGGCACAGATACGCAGTATTTT.

This clone was seen only a few times. The chain carries TRBV24-1 and TRBJ2-7; the D is unclear. Germline V gene data show CDR1 as KGHDR and CDR2 as SFDVKD. The ends were cut back, 3 bases at V and 2 bases at J, with 7 bases in the middle. The CDR3 has 13 residues. In DNA, the CDR3 is TGTGCCACCAGTGATGCCGACACCTACGAGCAGTACTTC. Translation: CATSDADTYEQYF.

This rearrangement joins TRBV7-6 to TRBJ1-3; D is unresolved. CDR3 length: 16 residues. Germline V gene lookup returns CDR1 SGHVS and CDR2 FNYEAQ. Deletions cut 1 base from V and 0 bases from J, with 10 bases between. The CDR3, as DNA: TGTGCCAGCAGCTTAGGAGGAAGTCTCTCTGGAAACACCATATATTTT. Encoded protein: CASSLGGSLSGNTIYF.

In this sample, this clone turned up a few times. The CDR3 nucleotides are TGTGCCAGCAGGGACCTCGGGGACAGGCTGAACACCGGGGAGCTGTTTTTT. Protein sequence: CASRDLGDRLNTGELFF. V gene TRBV28 combines with J gene TRBJ2-2; 8 bases align to TRBD1. There are 17 residues in the CDR3. V lost 6 bases to trimming and J lost 1 base; unmatched junction nucleotides: 10. Germline CDR1 and CDR2: MDHEN and SYDVKM.

The V and J genes are TRBV14 and TRBJ1-1; 7 bases are shared with TRBD1. The ends lost 6 bases at V and 4 bases at J; junction bases unmatched: 8. This CDR3 region has 14 residues. Germline V lookup: CDR1 SGHDN, CDR2 FVKESK. The CDR3 protein is CASSRDRVSTEAFF. In DNA form, the CDR3 reads TGTGCCAGCAGTCGTGACAGGGTTAGCACTGAAGCTTTCTTT.

The chain combines TRBV10-3 with TRBJ1-5; D is uncertain. V lost 5 bases and J lost 1, with 12 bases in between. Germline loops: CDR1 ENHRY, CDR2 SYGVKD. This CDR3 comprises 15 residues. The CDR3 spells CAISQAGHSNQPQHF. The CDR3 coding sequence is TGTGCCATCAGTCAAGCGGGCCACAGCAATCAGCCCCAGCATTTT.

The CDR3 here is CASSLRDRGYNEQFF. Written as DNA, the CDR3 is TGTGCCAGCAGTCTCCGGGACAGGGGCTACAATGAGCAGTTCTTC. V usage is TRBV3-1 (or the pseudogene TRBV3-2) and J usage is TRBJ2-1, with 10 bases fitting TRBD1. The ends lost 6 bases at V and 3 bases at J; junction bases unmatched: 5. The CDR3 sequence is 15 residues long. Germline assignment: CDR1 LGHDT and CDR2 YNNKEL (reference sequence).

Only one count was recorded for this clone. The chain uses TRBV28 and TRBJ1-6; 7 bases are a match to TRBD1. V was clipped by 3 bases and J by 7 bases; unmatched bases: 9. The CDR3 is 16 residues long. Germline V CDR1 and CDR2: MDHEN, SYDVKM. Here the CDR3 reads CASSLSRTGRNSPLHF. DNA of the CDR3: TGTGCCAGCAGTTTGTCCCGGACAGGAAGGAATTCACCCCTCCACTTT.